This T cell receptor (beta chain) emerged from a study of long-term antiretroviral therapy in people with HIV. Samples were assayed with immunoSEQ v3.0 at survey level. Here immunoSEQ multiplex PCR was the method, and the copy in TCRdb shows in-frame clones only, minus some. The repertoire consists of about 24,000 clones, with 75% to 90% occurring once and the leading ten covering around 22%. The material was unsorted PBMCs, obtained 0.4 years after starting antiretroviral therapy. The receptor comes from a man in his forties or fifties with HIV.

The CDR3 spells CASSHGENNYGYTF. CDR3 DNA: TGTGCCAGCAGCCACGGGGAAAATAACTATGGCTACACCTTC. The rearrangement links TRBV2 to TRBJ1-2; D is undetermined. This CDR3 contains 14 residues. With 6 bases removed from V and 1 base from J, the gap between germline ends came to 12 bases. CDR1 SNHLY and CDR2 FYNNEI come from the germline V gene.